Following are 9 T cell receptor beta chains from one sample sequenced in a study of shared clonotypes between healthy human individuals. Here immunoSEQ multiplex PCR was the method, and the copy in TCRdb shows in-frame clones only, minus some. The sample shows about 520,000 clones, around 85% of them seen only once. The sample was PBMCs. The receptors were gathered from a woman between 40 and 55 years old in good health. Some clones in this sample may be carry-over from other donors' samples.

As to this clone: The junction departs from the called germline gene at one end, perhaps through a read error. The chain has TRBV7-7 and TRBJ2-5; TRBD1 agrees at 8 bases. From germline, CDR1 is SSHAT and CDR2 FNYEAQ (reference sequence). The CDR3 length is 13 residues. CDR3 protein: CASSATGVETQYF. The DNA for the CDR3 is TGTGCCAGCAGCGCGACAGGGGTGGAGACTCAGTACTTC.

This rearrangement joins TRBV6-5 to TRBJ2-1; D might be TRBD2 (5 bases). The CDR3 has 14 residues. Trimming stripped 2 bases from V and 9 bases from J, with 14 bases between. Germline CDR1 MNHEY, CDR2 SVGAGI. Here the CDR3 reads CASSYQDYNGEQFF. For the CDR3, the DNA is TGTGCCAGCAGTTACCAAGACTACAATGGTGAGCAGTTCTTC.

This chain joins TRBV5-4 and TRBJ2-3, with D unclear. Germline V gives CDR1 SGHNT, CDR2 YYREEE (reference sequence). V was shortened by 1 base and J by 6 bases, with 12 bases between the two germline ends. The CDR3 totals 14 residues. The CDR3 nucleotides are TGTGCCAGCAGCTTGATTGGGTCCTCGGATACGCAGTATTTT. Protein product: CASSLIGSSDTQYF.

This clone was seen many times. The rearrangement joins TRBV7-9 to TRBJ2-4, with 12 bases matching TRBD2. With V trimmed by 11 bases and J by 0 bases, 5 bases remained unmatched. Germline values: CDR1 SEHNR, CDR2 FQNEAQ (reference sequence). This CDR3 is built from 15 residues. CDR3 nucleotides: TGTGCCGTCGCGGGACTAGCGGGAGCCAAAAACATTCAGTACTTC. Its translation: CAVAGLAGAKNIQYF.

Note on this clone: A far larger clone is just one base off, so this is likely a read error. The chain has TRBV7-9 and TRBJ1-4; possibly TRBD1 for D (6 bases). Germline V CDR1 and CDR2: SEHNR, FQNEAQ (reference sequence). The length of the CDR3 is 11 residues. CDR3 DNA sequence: TGTTCCAGCAGCTCCGGACAGAAACTGTTTTTT. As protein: CSSSSGQKLFF.

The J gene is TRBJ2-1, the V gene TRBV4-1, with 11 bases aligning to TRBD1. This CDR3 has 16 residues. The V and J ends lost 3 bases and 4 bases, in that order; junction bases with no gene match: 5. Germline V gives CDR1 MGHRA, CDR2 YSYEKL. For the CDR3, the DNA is TGCGCCAGCAGCCACATCCGGGACAGGGGGTACAATGAGCAGTTCTTC. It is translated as CASSHIRDRGYNEQFF.

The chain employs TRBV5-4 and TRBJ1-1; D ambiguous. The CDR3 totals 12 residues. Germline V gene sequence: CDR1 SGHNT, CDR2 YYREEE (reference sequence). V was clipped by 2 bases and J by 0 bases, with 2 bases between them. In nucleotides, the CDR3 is TGTGCCAGCAGCTTCCTGAACACTGAAGCTTTCTTT. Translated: CASSFLNTEAFF.

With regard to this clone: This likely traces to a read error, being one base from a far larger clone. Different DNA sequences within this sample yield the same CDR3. This CDR3 reads CASSKELNTEAFF. CDR3 nucleotide sequence: TGTGCAAGCAGCAAGGAATTGAACACTGAAGCTTTCTTT. V and J are TRBV11-1 and TRBJ1-1; no clear D gene. This CDR3 comprises 13 residues. Germline CDR1 reads SGHAT; CDR2 reads FQDESV (reference sequence).

CDR3 nucleotides: TGTGCCAGTAGTCCCTACGGGGCCACGAACACTGAAGCTTTCTTT. Protein: CASSPYGATNTEAFF. The chain recombines TRBV19 with TRBJ1-1; D may be TRBD1 (5 bases). CDR1 LNHDA and CDR2 SQIVND come from the germline V gene (reference sequence). The CDR3 extends over 15 amino acids. V lost 5 bases and J lost 1, with 14 bases in between.